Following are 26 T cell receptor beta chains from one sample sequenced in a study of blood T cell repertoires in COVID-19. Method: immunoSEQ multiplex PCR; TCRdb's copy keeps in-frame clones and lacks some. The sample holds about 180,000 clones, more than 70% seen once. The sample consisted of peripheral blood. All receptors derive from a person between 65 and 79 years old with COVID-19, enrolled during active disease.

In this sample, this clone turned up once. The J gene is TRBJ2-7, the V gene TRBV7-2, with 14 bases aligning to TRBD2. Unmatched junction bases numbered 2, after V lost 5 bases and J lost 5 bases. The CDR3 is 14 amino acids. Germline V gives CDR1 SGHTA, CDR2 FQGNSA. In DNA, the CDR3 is TGTGCCAGCAGCCCGGGACTAGCGGGAGACGAGCAGTACTTC. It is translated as CASSPGLAGDEQYF.

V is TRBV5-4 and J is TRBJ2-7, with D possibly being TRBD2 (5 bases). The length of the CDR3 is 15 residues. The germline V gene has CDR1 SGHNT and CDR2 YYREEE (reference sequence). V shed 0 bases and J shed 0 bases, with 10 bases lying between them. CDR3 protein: CASSLGGPISYEQYF. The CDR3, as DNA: TGTGCCAGCAGCTTGGGCGGGCCGATCTCCTACGAGCAGTACTTC.

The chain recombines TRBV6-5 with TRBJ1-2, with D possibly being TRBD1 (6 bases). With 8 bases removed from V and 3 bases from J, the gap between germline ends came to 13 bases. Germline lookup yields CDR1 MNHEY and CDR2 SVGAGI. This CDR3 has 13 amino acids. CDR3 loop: CASGPDRDYGYTF. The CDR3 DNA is TGTGCCAGCGGACCGGACAGAGACTATGGCTACACCTTC.

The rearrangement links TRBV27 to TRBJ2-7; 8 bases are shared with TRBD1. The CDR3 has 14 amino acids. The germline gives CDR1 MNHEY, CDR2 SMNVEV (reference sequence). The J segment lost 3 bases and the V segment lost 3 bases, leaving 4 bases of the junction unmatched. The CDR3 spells CASSLGTGIYEQYF. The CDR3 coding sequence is TGTGCCAGCAGTTTGGGGACAGGTATCTACGAGCAGTACTTC.

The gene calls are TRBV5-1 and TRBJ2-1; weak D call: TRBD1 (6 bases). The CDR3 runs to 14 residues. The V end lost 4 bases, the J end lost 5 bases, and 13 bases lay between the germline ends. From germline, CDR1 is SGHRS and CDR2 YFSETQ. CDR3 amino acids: CASSTQDSDNEQFF. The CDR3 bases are TGCGCCAGCAGCACCCAGGACAGTGACAATGAGCAGTTCTTC.

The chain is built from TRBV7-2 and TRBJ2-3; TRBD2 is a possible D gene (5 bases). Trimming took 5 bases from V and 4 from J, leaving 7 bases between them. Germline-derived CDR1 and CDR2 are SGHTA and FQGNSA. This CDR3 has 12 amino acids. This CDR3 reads CASSGGSDTQYF. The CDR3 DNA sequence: TGTGCCAGCAGCGGCGGGTCAGATACGCAGTATTTT.

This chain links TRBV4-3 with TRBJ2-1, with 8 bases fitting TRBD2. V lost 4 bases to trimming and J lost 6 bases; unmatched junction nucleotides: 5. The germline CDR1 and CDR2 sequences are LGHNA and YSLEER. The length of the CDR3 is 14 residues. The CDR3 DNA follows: TGCGCCAGCAGCCGTCTAGCGGGCTTCAATGAGCAGTTCTTC. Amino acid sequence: CASSRLAGFNEQFF.

CDR3 sequence (DNA): TGTGCCAGCATGATGGGCTATGAGCAGTTCTTC. As protein: CASMMGYEQFF. This chain links TRBV5-5 with TRBJ2-1, with D unclear. This CDR3 comprises 11 residues. V was cut by 6 bases and J by 8 bases, with 9 bases left in between. Germline values: CDR1 SGHKS, CDR2 YYEKEE (reference sequence).

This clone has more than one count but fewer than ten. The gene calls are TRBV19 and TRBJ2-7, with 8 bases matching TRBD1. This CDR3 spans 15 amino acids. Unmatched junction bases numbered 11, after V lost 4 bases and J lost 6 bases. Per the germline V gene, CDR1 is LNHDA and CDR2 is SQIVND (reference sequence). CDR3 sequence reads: CASSKPRQGFGEQYF. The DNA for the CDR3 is TGTGCCAGTAGTAAGCCCCGACAGGGGTTCGGCGAGCAGTACTTC.

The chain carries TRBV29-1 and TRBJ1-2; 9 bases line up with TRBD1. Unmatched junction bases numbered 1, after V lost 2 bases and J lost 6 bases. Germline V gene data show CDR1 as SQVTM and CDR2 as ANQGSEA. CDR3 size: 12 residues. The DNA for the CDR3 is TGCAGCGTTGAACGGGACAGGGATGGCTACACCTTC. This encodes CSVERDRDGYTF.

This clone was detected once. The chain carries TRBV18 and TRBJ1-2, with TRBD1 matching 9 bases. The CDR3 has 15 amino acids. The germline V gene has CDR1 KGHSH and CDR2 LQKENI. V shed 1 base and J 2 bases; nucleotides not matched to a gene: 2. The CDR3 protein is CASSPLDRGNYGYTF. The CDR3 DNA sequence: TGTGCCAGCTCACCACTCGACAGGGGGAACTATGGCTACACCTTC.

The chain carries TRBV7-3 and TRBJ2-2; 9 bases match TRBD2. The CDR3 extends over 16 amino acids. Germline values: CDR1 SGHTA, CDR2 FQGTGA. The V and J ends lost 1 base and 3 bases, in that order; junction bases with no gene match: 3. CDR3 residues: CASSLIAGAYTGELFF. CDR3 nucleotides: TGTGCCAGCAGCTTAATAGCGGGAGCTTACACCGGGGAGCTGTTTTTT.

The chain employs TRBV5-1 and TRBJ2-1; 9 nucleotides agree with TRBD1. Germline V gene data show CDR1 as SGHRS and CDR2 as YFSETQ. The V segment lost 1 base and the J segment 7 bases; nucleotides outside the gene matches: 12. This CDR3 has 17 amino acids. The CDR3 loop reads CASSLRPRTGEGNEQFF. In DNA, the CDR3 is TGCGCCAGCAGCTTGCGGCCGCGGACAGGGGAAGGAAATGAGCAGTTCTTC.

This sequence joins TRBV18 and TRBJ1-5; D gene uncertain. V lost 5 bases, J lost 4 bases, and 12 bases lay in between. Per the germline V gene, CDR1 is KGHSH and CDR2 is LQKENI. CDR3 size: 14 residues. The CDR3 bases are TGTGCCAGCTCAGCCGGCGCGGATAATCAGCCCCAGCATTTT. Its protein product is CASSAGADNQPQHF.

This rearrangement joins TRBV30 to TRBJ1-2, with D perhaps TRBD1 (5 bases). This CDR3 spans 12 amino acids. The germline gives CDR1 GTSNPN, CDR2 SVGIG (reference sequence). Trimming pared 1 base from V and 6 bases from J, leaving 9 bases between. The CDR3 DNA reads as TGTGCCTGGAGTGACCGGGGGGATGGCTACACCTTC. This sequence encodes CAWSDRGDGYTF.

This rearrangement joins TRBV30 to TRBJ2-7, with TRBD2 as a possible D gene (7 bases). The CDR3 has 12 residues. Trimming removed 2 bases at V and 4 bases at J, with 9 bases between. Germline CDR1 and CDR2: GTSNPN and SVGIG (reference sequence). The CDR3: CAWSKGGYEQYF. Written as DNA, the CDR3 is TGTGCCTGGAGTAAGGGGGGGTACGAGCAGTACTTC.

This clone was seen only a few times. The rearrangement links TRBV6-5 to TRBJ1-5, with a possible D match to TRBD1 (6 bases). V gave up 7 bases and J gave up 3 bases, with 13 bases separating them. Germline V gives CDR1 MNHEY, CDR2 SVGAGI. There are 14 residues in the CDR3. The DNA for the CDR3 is TGTGCCAGCACCGGGGGGGCCATCAATCAGCCCCAGCATTTT. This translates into CASTGGAINQPQHF.

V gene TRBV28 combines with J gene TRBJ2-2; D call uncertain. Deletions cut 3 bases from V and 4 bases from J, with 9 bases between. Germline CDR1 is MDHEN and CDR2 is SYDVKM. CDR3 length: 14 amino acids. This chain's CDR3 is CASSFGRSTGELFF. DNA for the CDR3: TGTGCCAGCAGTTTTGGTCGGAGCACCGGGGAGCTGTTTTTT.

CDR3 DNA sequence: TGTGCCAGCAGTGTAGAGCGAGCTGGGGCAGCTTTCTTT. This sequence encodes CASSVERAGAAFF. This chain connects TRBV2 to TRBJ1-1; TRBD1 might be the D (5 bases). The CDR3 has 13 residues. Germline assignment: CDR1 SNHLY and CDR2 FYNNEI. V was clipped by 4 bases and J by 10 bases, with 16 bases between them.

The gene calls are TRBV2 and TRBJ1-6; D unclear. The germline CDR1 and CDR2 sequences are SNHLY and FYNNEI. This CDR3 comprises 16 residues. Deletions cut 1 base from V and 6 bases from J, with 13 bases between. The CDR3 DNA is TGTGCCAGCAGTGAAGAAGCGCCAGCGTTTAATTCACCCCTCCACTTT. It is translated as CASSEEAPAFNSPLHF.

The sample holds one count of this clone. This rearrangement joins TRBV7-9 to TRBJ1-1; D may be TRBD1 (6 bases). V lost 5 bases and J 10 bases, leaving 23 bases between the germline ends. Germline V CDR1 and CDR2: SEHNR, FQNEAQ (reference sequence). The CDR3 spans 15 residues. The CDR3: CASSPHDRPTVGAFF. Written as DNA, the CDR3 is TGTGCCAGCAGCCCTCACGACAGGCCCACTGTTGGAGCTTTCTTT.

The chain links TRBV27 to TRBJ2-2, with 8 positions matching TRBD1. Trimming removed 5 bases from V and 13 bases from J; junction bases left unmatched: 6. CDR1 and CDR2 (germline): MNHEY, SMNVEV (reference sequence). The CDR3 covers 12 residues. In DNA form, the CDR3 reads TGTGCCAGCAGTCCAGGACAGGGAAGGCTGTTTTTT. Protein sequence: CASSPGQGRLFF.

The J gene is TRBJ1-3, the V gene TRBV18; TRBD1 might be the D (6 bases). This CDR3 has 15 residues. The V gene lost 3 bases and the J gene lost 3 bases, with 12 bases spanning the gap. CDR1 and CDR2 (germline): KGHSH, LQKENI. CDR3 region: CASSPNRDIGNTIYF. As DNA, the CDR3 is TGTGCCAGCTCACCGAACCGGGACATTGGAAACACCATATATTTT. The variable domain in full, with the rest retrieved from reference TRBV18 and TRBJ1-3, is NAGVMQNPRHLVRRRGQEARLRCSPMKGHSHVYWYRQLPEEGLKFMVYLQKENIIDESGMPKERFSAEFPKEGPSILRIQQVVRGDSAAYFCASSPNRDIGNTIYFGEGSWLTVV.

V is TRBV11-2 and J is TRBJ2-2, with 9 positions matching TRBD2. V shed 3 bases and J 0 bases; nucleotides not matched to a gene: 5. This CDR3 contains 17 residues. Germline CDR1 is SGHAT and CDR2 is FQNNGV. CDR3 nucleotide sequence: TGTGCCAGCAGCTTTGTGGCGGGAGGGTCGAACACCGGGGAGCTGTTTTTT. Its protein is CASSFVAGGSNTGELFF.

CDR3 nucleotide sequence: TGTGCCAGCACCGCGCCGCCGGGACAGGGGGGCCTCTCCTATAATTCACCCCTCCACTTT. This sequence encodes CASTAPPGQGGLSYNSPLHF. This chain links TRBV28 with TRBJ1-6; TRBD1 matches 11 bases. CDR1 is MDHEN and CDR2 is SYDVKM in the germline V gene. This CDR3 has 20 residues. Trimming cost V 7 bases and J 0 bases; bases outside gene matches: 14.

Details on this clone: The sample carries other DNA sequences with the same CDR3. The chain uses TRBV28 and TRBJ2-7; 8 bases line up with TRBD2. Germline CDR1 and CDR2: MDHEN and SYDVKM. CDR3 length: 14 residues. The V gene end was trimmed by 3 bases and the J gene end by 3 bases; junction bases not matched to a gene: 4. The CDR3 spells CASSLAGGVYEQYF. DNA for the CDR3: TGTGCCAGCAGTTTGGCGGGGGGCGTCTACGAGCAGTACTTC.